The 6 T cell receptor beta chains below come from one sample, sequenced in a study of early T cells in non-severe SARS-CoV-2 infection. TCRdb analysed the 5' RACE reads with MiXCR anew, one entry per CDR3 protein. The data show about 35,000 distinct CDR3 sequences, more than 6% seen once. The sample was whole blood. The receptors here all came from an adult who was a healthcare worker with PCR-confirmed SARS-CoV-2 infection or an uninfected control (not recorded which).

On this clonotype itself: One end of the junction fails to match germline, which may point to a read error. V usage is TRBV10-2 and J usage is TRBJ2-7; D tentatively reads TRBD1 or TRBD2 (5 bases each). Germline loops: CDR1 WSHSY, CDR2 SAAADI. The CDR3 totals 11 residues. The CDR3 region is CTSRGSYEQYF. The CDR3 DNA reads as TGCACCAGCCGGGGCAGCTACGAGCAGTACTTC.

This clonotype is termed medium-sized. V and J are TRBV3-1 and TRBJ1-1; weak D call: TRBD1 (6 bases). The germline gives CDR1 LGHDT, CDR2 YNNKEL (reference sequence). Trimming removed 2 bases at V and 12 bases at J, with 13 bases between. The length of the CDR3 is 12 residues. The CDR3 DNA is TGTGCCAGCAGCCAACCCCCGGGACACCCTTTCTTT. Translating gives CASSQPPGHPFF. Combining the CDR3 with reference TRBV3-1 and TRBJ1-1 gives the whole variable domain DTAVSQTPKYLVTQMGNDKSIKCEQNLGHDTMYWYKQDSKKFLKIMFSYNNKELIINETVPNRFSPKSPDKAHLNLHINSLELGDSAVYFCASSQPPGHPFFGQGTRLTVV.

Many counts were recorded for this clonotype. The gene calls are TRBV7-9 and TRBJ2-5, with 7 positions matching TRBD1. This CDR3 region has 15 residues. With 0 bases clipped from V and 5 bases from J, the junction kept 6 bases outside the gene matches. CDR1 SEHNR and CDR2 FQNEAQ come from the germline V gene (reference sequence). CDR3 sequence: CASSLALTGSETQYF. The CDR3 region has the DNA TGTGCCAGCAGCTTAGCCCTGACAGGGTCTGAGACCCAGTACTTC.

This chain connects TRBV5-1 to TRBJ2-7; D gene uncertain. Germline CDR1 SGHRS, CDR2 YFSETQ. The CDR3 covers 13 residues. Deletions cut 1 base from V and 4 bases from J, with 9 bases between. Written as DNA, the CDR3 is TGCGCCAGCAGCTTGCGAGTGAATTACGAGCAGTACTTC. Translation: CASSLRVNYEQYF.

This clonotype was found many times. CDR3 sequence (DNA): TGTGCCAGCAGCGGACGGCTGAACACTGAAGCTTTCTTT. It is translated as CASSGRLNTEAFF. The genes are TRBV6-1 and TRBJ1-1; D is uncertain. The germline gives CDR1 MNHNS, CDR2 SASEGT. Trimming left V 6 bases short and J 0 bases short, with 8 bases between. This CDR3 is built from 13 residues.

At least ten counts were recorded for this clonotype. The chain is built from TRBV10-3 and TRBJ2-1, with 9 bases matching TRBD1. The junction had 10 bases not matched to a gene; V was cut back by 0 bases and J by 7 bases. From germline, CDR1 is ENHRY and CDR2 SYGVKD. The CDR3 has 17 amino acids. The CDR3 DNA is TGTGCCATCAGTGAGTCTGGTCGGACAGGGGTTGCGAATGAGCAGTTCTTC. This translates into CAISESGRTGVANEQFF.